Listed below are T cell receptor beta chains from one sample, sequenced in a study of shared clonotypes between healthy human individuals. Sequenced by immunoSEQ multiplex PCR; TCRdb stores in-frame clones only, minus some. The sample holds over a million clones, 75% to 80% seen once. Sequenced: memory CD4+ T cells from PBMCs. The source is a man younger than 30 in good health. Some clones in this sample may be carry-over from other donors' samples. The CDR3 runs from the conserved cysteine through the conserved F or W. D genes are given only for firm matches. Clone size appears in some rows only: once, few, many, or a class for an expanded clone.

cdr3_aa cdr3_nt j_call clone_size cdr3_length v_call d_call
CASSSLSGGLGNEKLFF TGTGCCAGCAGCTCCCTCTCTGGGGGCTTGGGTAATGAAAAACTGTTTTTT TRBJ1-4 few 17 TRBV5-6 -
CASSYSIQGAYEQYF TGTGCCAGCAGTTACTCGATCCAGGGGGCCTACGAGCAGTACTTC TRBJ2-7 - 15 TRBV6-5 TRBD1
CASSYKGQGTEAFF TGTGCCAGCAGCTACAAAGGACAGGGTACTGAAGCTTTCTTT TRBJ1-1 - 14 TRBV7-2 TRBD1
CATGTGLEGTEAFF TGTGCCACCGGGACAGGCCTTGAGGGGACTGAAGCTTTCTTT TRBJ1-1 few 14 TRBV19 TRBD1
CASSLVPGNEQFF TGCGCCAGCAGCTTGGTTCCGGGTAACGAGCAGTTCTTC TRBJ2-1 - 13 TRBV5-1 -
CASSLISYEQYF TGTGCCAGCAGCCTAATCTCCTACGAGCAGTACTTC TRBJ2-7 - 12 TRBV7-9 -
CASMPRQPFYGYTF TGTGCCAGCATGCCAAGACAGCCTTTCTATGGCTACACCTTC TRBJ1-2 - 14 TRBV2 -
CASSLSQGSYEQYF TGCGCCAGCAGCTTGAGTCAGGGCTCCTACGAGCAGTACTTC TRBJ2-7 many 14 TRBV5-1 -
CATLDTKDQETQYF TGTGCCACCCTGGACACGAAAGACCAAGAGACCCAGTACTTC TRBJ2-5 few 14 TRBV10-3 -
CASSVGSGGYNEQFF TGTGCCAGCAGCGTAGGTAGCGGGGGATACAATGAGCAGTTCTTC TRBJ2-1 many 15 TRBV9 TRBD2
CASRVDRVGQPQHF TGTGCCAGCAGGGTCGACAGGGTAGGTCAGCCCCAGCATTTT TRBJ1-5 - 14 TRBV6-6 TRBD1
CASSSTGGETQYF TGTGCCAGCAGTTCGACAGGTGGGGAGACCCAGTACTTC TRBJ2-5 - 13 TRBV6-5 -
CASSAGGRSYNEQFF TGTGCCAGCAGTGCTGGCGGCCGCTCCTACAATGAGCAGTTCTTC TRBJ2-1 once 15 TRBV2 -
CSVAGVGGPTYEQYF TGCAGCGTTGCAGGCGTCGGGGGCCCGACCTACGAGCAGTACTTC TRBJ2-7 - 15 TRBV29-1 -
CASSESSPLAGYEQYF TGTGCCAGCAGTGAATCCTCCCCCCTGGCGGGCTACGAGCAGTACTTC TRBJ2-7 few 16 TRBV6-1 -
CASSPGQGMNTEAFF TGTGCCAGCTCACCAGGACAGGGAATGAACACTGAAGCTTTCTTT TRBJ1-1 - 15 TRBV18 TRBD1
CASRRDLSQYF TGTGCCAGCAGGCGAGACCTTTCCCAGTACTTC TRBJ2-5 - 11 TRBV28 -
CASGFGPSGGELFF TGTGCCTCGGGCTTTGGACCGTCGGGCGGGGAGCTGTTTTTT TRBJ2-2 - 14 TRBV30 -
CASRGPESTGELFF TGTGCCAGCCGAGGGCCGGAATCCACCGGGGAGCTGTTTTTT TRBJ2-2 - 14 TRBV2 -
CASRVDANQPQHF TGTGCCAGTAGGGTGGATGCCAATCAGCCCCAGCATTTT TRBJ1-5 few 13 TRBV19 -
CASRESGEQFF TGTGCCAGCAGGGAGAGTGGTGAGCAGTTCTTC TRBJ2-1 - 11 TRBV2 -
CASSYRGGNGYTF TGTGCCAGCAGTTACAGGGGAGGGAATGGCTACACCTTC TRBJ1-2 - 13 TRBV27 TRBD1
CASSLKEGGTGELFF TGTGCCAGCAGCTTAAAAGAGGGGGGCACCGGGGAGCTGTTTTTT TRBJ2-2 - 15 TRBV7-9 -
CATSRGEGGETQYF TGTGCCACCAGCAGGGGGGAGGGAGGGGAGACCCAGTACTTC TRBJ2-5 - 14 TRBV15 TRBD2
CASTPGLAGRGKNIQYF TGTGCCAGTACCCCGGGACTAGCGGGAAGAGGTAAAAACATTCAGTACTTC TRBJ2-4 - 17 TRBV19 TRBD2
CASRFQAVSSYEQYF TGTGCCAGCAGATTTCAAGCGGTTAGCTCCTACGAGCAGTACTTC TRBJ2-7 - 15 TRBV28 -
CASSQEGPGTSGRISTDTQYF TGCGCCAGCAGCCAAGAGGGGCCCGGGACTAGCGGGAGAATTAGCACAGATACGCAGTATTTT TRBJ2-3 - 21 TRBV4-1 TRBD2
CASSLDGGQPGLAFF TGCGCCAGCAGCTTGGATGGGGGACAACCGGGACTAGCTTTCTTT TRBJ1-1 - 15 TRBV5-1 -
CASSAPRRGPSTDTQYF TGTGCCAGTAGCGCACCGCGCCGGGGGCCCAGCACAGATACGCAGTATTTT TRBJ2-3 - 17 TRBV19 -
CASSLGGEKLFF TGTGCCAGCAGTCTCGGTGGTGAAAAACTGTTTTTT TRBJ1-4 - 12 TRBV2 -
CASSFSGSSYNEQFF TGTGCCAGCAGCTTTTCCGGAAGCTCCTACAATGAGCAGTTCTTC TRBJ2-1 - 15 TRBV7-3 -
CASSSRRGATGANVLTF TGTGCCAGCAGTTCGAGAAGGGGGGCTACTGGGGCCAACGTCCTGACTTTC TRBJ2-6 - 17 TRBV28 -
CASRQGYEQYF TGCGCCAGCAGACAGGGCTACGAGCAGTACTTC TRBJ2-7 many 11 TRBV10-2 -
CASSGTSGSYNEQFF TGTGCCAGCAGCGGGACTAGCGGCTCCTACAATGAGCAGTTCTTC TRBJ2-1 - 15 TRBV11-2 TRBD2
CASTSWSSGANVLTF TGTGCCAGCACCTCATGGAGCTCTGGGGCCAACGTCCTGACTTTC TRBJ2-6 - 15 TRBV6-5 -
CASSTGQGSYNEQFF TGCGCCAGCAGCACCGGACAGGGGTCCTACAATGAGCAGTTCTTC TRBJ2-1 once 15 TRBV5-1 TRBD1
CASSSRTLTGELFF TGTGCCAGCAGTTCCCGGACCCTCACCGGGGAGCTGTTTTTT TRBJ2-2 - 14 TRBV27 -
CASSSVSGGEQYF TGTGCCAGCAGCTCAGTCTCCGGTGGCGAGCAGTACTTC TRBJ2-7 - 13 TRBV5-8 -
CASSLATASYNEQFF TGCGCCAGCAGCTTGGCGACTGCTTCCTACAATGAGCAGTTCTTC TRBJ2-1 - 15 TRBV5-1 -
CASSLGQGSEQYF TGTGCCAGCAGCTTGGGACAGGGGAGCGAGCAGTACTTC TRBJ2-7 once 13 TRBV5-6 TRBD1
CASSETGRSGNTIYF TGTGCCAGCAGTGAAACAGGGAGGTCTGGAAACACCATATATTTT TRBJ1-3 - 15 TRBV28 -
CASRTAENIQYF TGTGCCAGCAGGACAGCCGAAAACATTCAGTACTTC TRBJ2-4 - 12 TRBV2 -
CASSLEQTPTQYF TGTGCCAGCAGCTTGGAACAGACCCCTACGCAGTATTTT TRBJ2-3 - 13 TRBV5-4 -